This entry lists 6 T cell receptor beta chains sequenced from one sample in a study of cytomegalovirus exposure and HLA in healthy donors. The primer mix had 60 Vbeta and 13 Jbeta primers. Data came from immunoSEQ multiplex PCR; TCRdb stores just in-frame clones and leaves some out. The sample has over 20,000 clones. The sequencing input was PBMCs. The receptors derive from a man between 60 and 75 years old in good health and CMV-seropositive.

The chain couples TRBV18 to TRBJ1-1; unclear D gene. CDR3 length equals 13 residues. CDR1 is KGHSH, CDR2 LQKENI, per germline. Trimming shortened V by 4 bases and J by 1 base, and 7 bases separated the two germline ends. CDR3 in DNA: TGTGCCAGCTCACTGAACGGGAACACTGAAGCTTTCTTT. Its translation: CASSLNGNTEAFF.

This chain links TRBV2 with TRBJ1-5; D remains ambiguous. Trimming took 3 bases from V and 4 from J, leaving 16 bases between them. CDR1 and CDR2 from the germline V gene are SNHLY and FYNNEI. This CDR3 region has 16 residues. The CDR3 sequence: CASSDLGPLRNQPQHF. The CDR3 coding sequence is TGTGCCAGCAGTGATTTGGGCCCCTTGAGAAATCAGCCCCAGCATTTT.

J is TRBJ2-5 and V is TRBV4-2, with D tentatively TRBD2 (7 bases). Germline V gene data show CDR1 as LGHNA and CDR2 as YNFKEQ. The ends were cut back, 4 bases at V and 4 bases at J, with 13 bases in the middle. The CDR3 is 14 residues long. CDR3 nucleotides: TGTGCCAGCAGCCCTTTGGGAGGGGGAGAGACCCAGTACTTC. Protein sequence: CASSPLGGGETQYF.

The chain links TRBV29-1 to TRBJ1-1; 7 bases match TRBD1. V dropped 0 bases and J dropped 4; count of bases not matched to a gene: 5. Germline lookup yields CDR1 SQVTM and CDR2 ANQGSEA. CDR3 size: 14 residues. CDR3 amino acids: CSVEDRQGSTEAFF. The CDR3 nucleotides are TGCAGCGTTGAAGATAGACAGGGCTCCACTGAAGCTTTCTTT.

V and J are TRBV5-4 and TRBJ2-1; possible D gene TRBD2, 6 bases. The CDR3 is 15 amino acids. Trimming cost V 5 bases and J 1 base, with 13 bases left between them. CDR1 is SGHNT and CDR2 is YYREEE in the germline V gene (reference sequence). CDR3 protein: CASSFSGGSYNEQFF. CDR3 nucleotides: TGTGCCAGCAGTTTTAGCGGAGGGTCCTACAATGAGCAGTTCTTC.

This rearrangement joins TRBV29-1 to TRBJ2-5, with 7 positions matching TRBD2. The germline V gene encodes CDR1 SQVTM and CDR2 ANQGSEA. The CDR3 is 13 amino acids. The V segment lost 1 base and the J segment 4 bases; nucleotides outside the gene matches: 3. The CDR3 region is CSVEGPGGETQYF. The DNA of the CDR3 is TGCAGCGTTGAAGGTCCGGGAGGAGAGACCCAGTACTTC. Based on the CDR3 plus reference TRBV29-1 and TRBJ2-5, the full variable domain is SAVISQKPSRDICQRGTSLTIQCQVDSQVTMMFWYRQQPGQSLTLIATANQGSEATYESGFVIDKFPISRPNLTFSTLTVSNMSPEDSSIYLCSVEGPGGETQYFGPGTRLLVL.